The 31 T cell receptor beta chains listed next were all sequenced from one sample in a study of blood T cell repertoires in COVID-19. The method was immunoSEQ multiplex PCR; TCRdb's version includes in-frame clones alone and lacks a portion of them. Among about 280,000 clones, roughly 85% were seen once, and the ten largest hold about 2.3%. Sample: PBMCs or T cells enriched from blood (not recorded which). These receptors originate from a woman aged 50 to 60 who had recovered from COVID-19.

V and J are TRBV2 and TRBJ1-3; D not certain. Trimming took 8 bases from V and 0 from J, leaving 14 bases between them. Germline lookup yields CDR1 SNHLY and CDR2 FYNNEI. The CDR3 sequence is 15 residues long. CDR3 nucleotides: TGTGCCAGCCATCTCAGGCTGTACTCTGGAAACACCATATATTTT. This sequence encodes CASHLRLYSGNTIYF.

The chain employs TRBV30 and TRBJ2-7; no definite D call. CDR3 length: 12 residues. Germline CDR1 and CDR2: GTSNPN and SVGIG (reference sequence). V dropped 3 bases and J dropped 4 bases, with 10 bases sitting between them. The CDR3: CAWRASFYEQYF. The CDR3 DNA is TGTGCCTGGAGGGCCAGTTTTTACGAGCAGTACTTC.

V gene TRBV19 combines with J gene TRBJ1-4; no reliable D call. The CDR3 extends over 14 amino acids. Looked up from germline, CDR1 is LNHDA and CDR2 is SQIVND (reference sequence). V lost 5 bases, J lost 4 bases, and 11 bases lay in between. The CDR3 coding sequence is TGTGCCAGTAGTTTTCACGGAGATAATGAAAAACTGTTTTTT. As protein: CASSFHGDNEKLFF.

The sample holds one count of this clone. The chain is built from TRBV5-1 and TRBJ2-2, with 10 bases matching TRBD1. The CDR3 contains 16 residues. Germline CDR1 reads SGHRS; CDR2 reads YFSETQ. With V trimmed by 4 bases and J by 6 bases, 9 bases remained unmatched. CDR3 DNA: TGCGCCAGCAGCCCTCGGGACAGGGGAATTCCCGGGGAGCTGTTTTTT. It specifies CASSPRDRGIPGELFF.

The gene calls are TRBV28 and TRBJ1-2; 12 nucleotides line up with TRBD1. V gave up 5 bases and J gave up 8 bases; unmatched junction bases: 18. Germline V gene data show CDR1 as MDHEN and CDR2 as SYDVKM. This CDR3 is 18 amino acids long. The CDR3 region has the DNA TGTGCCAGCAGTCCCCCCGGGACAGGGGGCGCGGAGGAGGGCGGCTACACCTTC. Its translation: CASSPPGTGGAEEGGYTF.

V gene TRBV4-3 combines with J gene TRBJ2-3; 10 nucleotides line up with TRBD2. This CDR3 comprises 18 residues. Trimming cost V 0 bases and J 0 bases; bases outside gene matches: 6. Germline V lookup: CDR1 LGHNA, CDR2 YSLEER. The DNA for the CDR3 is TGCGCCAGCAGCCAAGACCGCCTAGCGGGAGTGAGCACAGATACGCAGTATTTT. Its protein is CASSQDRLAGVSTDTQYF.

This sequence joins TRBV4-2 and TRBJ2-7; D might be TRBD1 (6 bases). Trimming removed 1 base from V and 6 bases from J, with 19 bases in between. The CDR3 contains 16 residues. Germline CDR1 reads LGHNA; CDR2 reads YNFKEQ. The CDR3 here is CASSQVGTTGVREQYF. The CDR3, as DNA: TGTGCCAGCAGCCAAGTGGGGACAACGGGCGTTCGCGAGCAGTACTTC.

This sequence joins TRBV10-3 and TRBJ1-2, with 7 bases lining up with TRBD1. J lost 4 bases, V lost 1 base, and 6 bases had no gene match. The germline V gene has CDR1 ENHRY and CDR2 SYGVKD. CDR3 size: 15 residues. This CDR3 reads CAISEFTTGVYGYTF. The CDR3 bases are TGTGCCATCAGTGAGTTTACTACAGGGGTCTATGGCTACACCTTC.

The chain joins TRBV19 to TRBJ1-5; a weak D match, TRBD1 (5 bases). Between the trimmed V and J ends, which lost 4 bases and 2 bases, there was a span of 12 bases. The CDR3 length is 15 residues. Germline V gene data show CDR1 as LNHDA and CDR2 as SQIVND (reference sequence). The CDR3 DNA reads TGTGCCAGTAGTAGGGTGGGACTGCGCAATCAGCCCCAGCATTTT. This sequence encodes CASSRVGLRNQPQHF.

The chain has TRBV28 and TRBJ1-2, with D unresolved. This CDR3 has 13 residues. The V gene lost 5 bases and the J gene lost 3 bases, with 10 bases spanning the gap. Germline V CDR1 and CDR2: MDHEN, SYDVKM. DNA for the CDR3: TGTGCCAGCAGTCAACCAGGTTACTATGGCTACACCTTC. Translating it yields CASSQPGYYGYTF.

The rearrangement joins TRBV6-5 to TRBJ2-7, with TRBD1 identical over 9 bases. Germline V gene data show CDR1 as MNHEY and CDR2 as SVGAGI. The junction had 2 bases not matched to a gene; V was cut back by 9 bases and J by 2 bases. The CDR3 has 12 residues. CDR3 protein: CASGTGTYEQYF. The CDR3, as DNA: TGTGCCAGTGGGACAGGGACCTACGAGCAGTACTTC.

The CDR3 loop reads CASSNWAGGHNEQFF. As DNA, the CDR3 is TGTGCCAGTAGTAACTGGGCGGGAGGTCACAATGAGCAGTTCTTC. The V gene is TRBV19, the J gene TRBJ2-1, with 8 bases matching TRBD2. The CDR3 has 15 amino acids. The V and J ends lost 4 bases and 5 bases, in that order; junction bases with no gene match: 7. From germline, CDR1 is LNHDA and CDR2 SQIVND (reference sequence). Full variable domain (missing parts from reference TRBV19 and TRBJ2-1): DGGITQSPKYLFRKEGQNVTLSCEQNLNHDAMYWYRQDPGQGLRLIYYSQIVNDFQKGDIAEGYSVSREKKESFPLTVTSAQKNPTAFYLCASSNWAGGHNEQFFGPGTRLTVL.

The chain links TRBV19 to TRBJ1-3; 7 bases fit TRBD1. J gave up 0 bases and V 6 bases, and 8 bases lay outside the gene matches. The CDR3 extends over 16 amino acids. Looked up from germline, CDR1 is LNHDA and CDR2 is SQIVND (reference sequence). The DNA for the CDR3 is TGTGCCAGTAGCCCGGGACAGAGCTTCTCTGGAAACACCATATATTTT. Its translation is CASSPGQSFSGNTIYF.

This clone has only a few counts. CDR3 in amino acids: CASSVDQGLGNTIYF. CDR3 coding DNA: TGTGCCAGCAGCGTAGACCAGGGGCTCGGAAACACCATATATTTT. The chain combines TRBV9 with TRBJ1-3, with D tentatively TRBD1 (6 bases). Germline assignment: CDR1 SGDLS and CDR2 YYNGEE. The CDR3 totals 15 residues. Trimming pared 0 bases from V and 4 bases from J, leaving 11 bases between. Supplemented by reference TRBV9 and TRBJ1-3, the full variable domain reads DSGVTQTPKHLITATGQRVTLRCSPRSGDLSVYWYQQSLDQGLQFLIQYYNGEERAKGNILERFSAQQFPDLHSELNLSSLELGDSALYFCASSVDQGLGNTIYFGEGSWLTVV.

The V gene is TRBV7-6, the J gene TRBJ2-1; a weak D match, TRBD2 (5 bases). The CDR3 loop spans 12 amino acids. Trimming stripped 5 bases from V and 7 bases from J, with 9 bases between. Germline V gene data show CDR1 as SGHVS and CDR2 as FNYEAQ. The CDR3, as DNA: TGTGCCAGCAGCGCCACGGGAAATGAGCAGTTCTTC. Amino acid sequence: CASSATGNEQFF.

The rearrangement uses TRBV2 and TRBJ2-7, with 7 bases matching TRBD1. Germline V gives CDR1 SNHLY, CDR2 FYNNEI. Trimming at V came to 3 bases and at J to 2 bases, leaving 10 bases not matched to a gene. The CDR3 loop spans 16 amino acids. CDR3 sequence (DNA): TGTGCCAGCAGTGAGGGCCGACAGGGCTATACCTACGAGCAGTACTTC. Translation gives CASSEGRQGYTYEQYF.

The genes are TRBV25-1 and TRBJ2-3; a possible D gene is TRBD2 (7 bases). The germline V and J ends were trimmed by 2 bases and 7 bases, with 16 bases remaining between them. The CDR3 totals 15 residues. Germline V gene sequence: CDR1 MGHDK, CDR2 SYGVNS. The CDR3 DNA is TGTGCCAGCAGTGAAGGGGGGGCAGGGTCCCATACGCAGTATTTT. Translated, it gives CASSEGGAGSHTQYF.

The rearrangement joins TRBV7-3 to TRBJ2-7, with D maybe TRBD1 (7 bases). This CDR3 comprises 14 residues. Trimming removed 5 bases at V and 5 bases at J, with 16 bases between. In germline, CDR1 is SGHTA, CDR2 FQGTGA. In nucleotides, the CDR3 is TGTGCCAGCAGCCCGACAGGGAGGAACGACGAGCAGTACTTC. This codes for CASSPTGRNDEQYF.

V usage is TRBV18 and J usage is TRBJ2-1, with 8 bases that match TRBD1. This CDR3 is 16 amino acids long. With 1 base clipped from V and 5 bases from J, the junction kept 7 bases outside the gene matches. Germline V gene sequence: CDR1 KGHSH, CDR2 LQKENI. The CDR3 loop is CASSPQSGQANNEQFF. In nucleotides, the CDR3 is TGTGCCAGCTCACCACAATCGGGACAGGCTAACAATGAGCAGTTCTTC. The full variable domain, rest sourced from reference TRBV18 and TRBJ2-1, is NAGVMQNPRHLVRRRGQEARLRCSPMKGHSHVYWYRQLPEEGLKFMVYLQKENIIDESGMPKERFSAEFPKEGPSILRIQQVVRGDSAAYFCASSPQSGQANNEQFFGPGTRLTVL.

The J gene is TRBJ1-3, the V gene TRBV7-2; D is unresolved. This CDR3 comprises 15 residues. Germline loops: CDR1 SGHTA, CDR2 FQGNSA. V was pared by 1 base and J by 2 bases, with 9 bases between. The CDR3 DNA sequence: TGTGCCAGCAGCTTAGGCAGAAGCGCTGGAAACACCATATATTTT. Its translation: CASSLGRSAGNTIYF. Full variable domain (outside the CDR3, taken from reference TRBV7-2 and TRBJ1-3): GAGVSQSPSNKVTEKGKDVELRCDPISGHTALYWYRQSLGQGLEFLIYFQGNSAPDKSGLPSDRFSAERTGGSVSTLTIQRTQQEDSAVYLCASSLGRSAGNTIYFGEGSWLTVV.

The chain carries TRBV15 and TRBJ2-7; D gene ambiguous. Germline V lookup: CDR1 LNHNV, CDR2 YYDKDF (reference sequence). V gave up 1 base and J gave up 4 bases, with 14 bases separating them. The length of the CDR3 is 15 residues. The CDR3 DNA follows: TGTGCCACCAGCAGAGTTGGCGGTCCGAAATACGAGCAGTACTTC. Amino acid sequence: CATSRVGGPKYEQYF.

This clone was detected only a few times. The genes are TRBV4-1 and TRBJ2-3, with 8 bases matching TRBD2. Germline lookup yields CDR1 MGHRA and CDR2 YSYEKL. After removal of 0 bases from V and 4 bases from J, the junction contained 9 bases not matched to a gene. This CDR3 spans 17 amino acids. The chain's CDR3 is CASSQDGDSGIPDTQYF. The CDR3 coding sequence is TGCGCCAGCAGCCAAGACGGGGATAGCGGGATCCCAGATACGCAGTATTTT.

This chain links TRBV6-1 with TRBJ2-3; 9 bases match TRBD2. The J segment lost 2 bases and the V segment lost 4 bases, leaving 10 bases of the junction unmatched. Germline V gene lookup returns CDR1 MNHNS and CDR2 SASEGT. The CDR3 is made up of 17 amino acids. The CDR3 DNA sequence: TGTGCCAGCAGTGTGCCAGCGGGGGGCCTTACCACAGATACGCAGTATTTT. Its translation is CASSVPAGGLTTDTQYF.

The chain couples TRBV30 to TRBJ2-1; 8 nucleotides align to TRBD1. Germline loops: CDR1 GTSNPN, CDR2 SVGIG (reference sequence). V was clipped by 5 bases and J by 5 bases; unmatched bases: 8. The CDR3 contains 14 residues. The CDR3 DNA reads as TGTGCCTGGGAAGCCGGGACAGGTCACAATGAGCAGTTCTTC. Its translation: CAWEAGTGHNEQFF.

The V gene is TRBV19, the J gene TRBJ2-5, with TRBD2 matching over 8 bases. Germline loops: CDR1 LNHDA, CDR2 SQIVND (reference sequence). Trimming at V came to 7 bases and at J to 1 base, leaving 5 bases not matched to a gene. The CDR3 is made up of 14 amino acids. The CDR3 is CASTKTSGQETQYF. CDR3 bases: TGTGCCAGTACAAAAACTAGCGGCCAAGAGACCCAGTACTTC. The variable domain in full, with the rest retrieved from reference TRBV19 and TRBJ2-5, is DGGITQSPKYLFRKEGQNVTLSCEQNLNHDAMYWYRQDPGQGLRLIYYSQIVNDFQKGDIAEGYSVSREKKESFPLTVTSAQKNPTAFYLCASTKTSGQETQYFGPGTRLLVL.

The chain is built from TRBV7-2 and TRBJ2-2; tentatively, D is TRBD2 (5 bases). CDR3 size: 14 residues. With 5 bases removed from V and 1 base from J, the gap between germline ends came to 8 bases. CDR1 SGHTA and CDR2 FQGNSA come from the germline V gene. The CDR3: CASSDYKNTGELFF. The CDR3, as DNA: TGTGCCAGCAGCGACTACAAGAACACCGGGGAGCTGTTTTTT.

This clone was recorded a few times. This chain uses TRBV29-1 with TRBJ2-1; the D gene is possibly TRBD1 (5 bases). The CDR3 spans 11 residues. CDR1 and CDR2 from the germline V gene are SQVTM and ANQGSEA. V lost 7 bases and J lost 5, with 9 bases in between. The CDR3 DNA sequence: TGCAGCGGGTCAGGGAACAATGAGCAGTTCTTC. It yields the protein CSGSGNNEQFF.

The chain combines TRBV10-3 with TRBJ2-7; possibly TRBD1 for D (6 bases). V was pared by 2 bases and J by 3 bases, with 14 bases between. This CDR3 is built from 15 residues. Germline V gene data show CDR1 as ENHRY and CDR2 as SYGVKD. The CDR3 region is CAISETGPKDYEQYF. In DNA, the CDR3 is TGTGCCATCAGTGAGACAGGGCCGAAAGACTACGAGCAGTACTTC.

The rearrangement joins TRBV12-3 or TRBV12-4 to TRBJ1-1; the D gene is possibly TRBD1 (6 bases). V was cut by 6 bases and J by 4 bases, with 9 bases left in between. The CDR3 has 12 residues. CDR3 sequence: CASSSRGTEAFF. The CDR3 region has the DNA TGTGCCAGCAGCTCCAGGGGCACTGAAGCTTTCTTT.

The J gene is TRBJ1-5, the V gene TRBV10-2, with 7 nucleotides matching TRBD1. The CDR3 contains 14 residues. Trimming took 9 bases from V and 4 from J; bases not matched to a gene: 9. Germline values: CDR1 WSHSY, CDR2 SAAADI. The CDR3 DNA reads TGCGCCAGTACGGGACAGTCGAGAAATCAGCCCCAGCATTTT. Residues: CASTGQSRNQPQHF.

The V call is TRBV7-2, the J call TRBJ1-5, with D possibly TRBD1 on 6 matching bases. Germline assignment: CDR1 SGHTA and CDR2 FQGNSA. The CDR3 contains 13 residues. V lost 5 bases and J 4 bases, leaving 9 bases between the germline ends. The DNA of the CDR3 is TGTGCCAGCAGCGGACAGATTAATCAGCCCCAGCATTTT. It translates to CASSGQINQPQHF.